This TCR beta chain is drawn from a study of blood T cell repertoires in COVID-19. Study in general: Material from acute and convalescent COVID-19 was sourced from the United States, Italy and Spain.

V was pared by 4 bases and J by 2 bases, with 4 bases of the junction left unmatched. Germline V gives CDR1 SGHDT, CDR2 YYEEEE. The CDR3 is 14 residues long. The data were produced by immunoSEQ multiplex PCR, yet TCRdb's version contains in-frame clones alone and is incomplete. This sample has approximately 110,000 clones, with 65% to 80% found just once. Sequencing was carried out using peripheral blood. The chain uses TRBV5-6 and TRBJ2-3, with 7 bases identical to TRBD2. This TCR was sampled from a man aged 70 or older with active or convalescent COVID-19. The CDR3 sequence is CASSLGGFTDTQYF. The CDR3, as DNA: TGTGCCAGCAGCCTCGGGGGGTTCACAGATACGCAGTATTTT.